Sequencing of this T cell receptor (beta chain) was carried out in a study of blood T cells in healthy people across ages. Study-wide results and caveats: Strong correlation linked observed beta diversity and percent naive T cells. Roughly linear declines in TCR beta diversity per million T cells occurred with age. Estimates drawn from one million T cells were deemed to understate diversity.

The donors, all healthy, were Caucasians living in Russia, aged 6 to 90. PCR was performed a second time for roughly 7 to 11 cycles using a sample-barcoded 5' primer and a J-beta primer mix. TCRdb itself ran the 5' RACE reads through MiXCR, one entry per CDR3 protein. The sample carries fewer than 800,000 distinct CDR3 sequences, 32% recorded once. As regards this clonotype: Its cognate antigen is unknown.

Material: blood. The clonotype originates from an elderly woman in good health.

The DNA of the CDR3 is TGTGCCAGCAGCGTAGATATGGGTACCATGAACACTGAAGCTTTCTTT. Translated, it gives CASSVDMGTMNTEAFF. This rearrangement joins TRBV9 to TRBJ1-1; D is uncertain. CDR3 length: 16 residues. CDR1 is SGDLS and CDR2 is YYNGEE in the germline V gene. V was pared by 0 bases and J by 0 bases, with 12 bases between.